This T cell receptor beta chain was retrieved from a study of cytomegalovirus exposure and HLA in healthy donors. The CDR3 is 14 amino acids. With 6 bases removed from V and 2 bases from J, the gap between germline ends came to 13 bases. CDR1 is MNHNS and CDR2 is SASEGT in the germline V gene. With 60 Vbeta and 13 Jbeta primers, the PCR was carried out. TCRdb's table, derived via immunoSEQ multiplex PCR, lists solely in-frame clones and lacks some. The sample contains roughly 110,000 clones, 73% of which appear only once. The rearrangement joins TRBV6-1 to TRBJ2-5; D may be TRBD2 (7 bases). This TCR came from a woman aged 25-40 years in good health and CMV-seronegative. The material sequenced was PBMCs. CDR3 nucleotides: TGTGCCAGCAGGAGGGGGGGCGGTCAAGAGACCCAGTACTTC. It yields the protein CASRRGGGQETQYF.